The present T cell receptor (beta chain) was sequenced within a study of blood T cell repertoires in COVID-19. Germline V CDR1 and CDR2: ENHRY, SYGVKD. This CDR3 is built from 14 residues. Trimming removed 6 bases at V and 4 bases at J, with 15 bases between. Across about two dozen US areas, participants ranged in age from about 18 to 90 years. Measured with immunoSEQ multiplex PCR; TCRdb has only the in-frame clones, and not every one. The data hold 150,000 to 200,000 clones, with over 70% observed a single time. This rearrangement joins TRBV10-3 to TRBJ2-5, with D perhaps matching TRBD2 (6 bases). Sequenced material: PBMCs or T cells enriched from blood (not recorded which). The receptor was isolated from a man in his 60s who had been exposed to COVID-19. CDR3 sequence (DNA): TGTGCCATCAGCCTTGGGGGACTCGGAGAGACCCAGTACTTC. It specifies CAISLGGLGETQYF.